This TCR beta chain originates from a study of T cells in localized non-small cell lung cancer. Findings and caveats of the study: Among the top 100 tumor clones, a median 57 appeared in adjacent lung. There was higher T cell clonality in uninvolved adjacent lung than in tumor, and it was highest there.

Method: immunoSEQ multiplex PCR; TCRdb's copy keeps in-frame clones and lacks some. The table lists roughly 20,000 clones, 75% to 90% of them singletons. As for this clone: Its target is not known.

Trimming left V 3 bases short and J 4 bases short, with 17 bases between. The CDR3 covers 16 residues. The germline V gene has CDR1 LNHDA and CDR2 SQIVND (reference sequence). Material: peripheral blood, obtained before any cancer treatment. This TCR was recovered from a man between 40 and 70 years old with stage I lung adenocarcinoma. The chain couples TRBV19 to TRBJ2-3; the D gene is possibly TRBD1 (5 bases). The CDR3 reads CASSITQGYLADTQYF. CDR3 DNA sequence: TGTGCCAGTAGTATCACCCAGGGTTATCTCGCAGATACGCAGTATTTT.